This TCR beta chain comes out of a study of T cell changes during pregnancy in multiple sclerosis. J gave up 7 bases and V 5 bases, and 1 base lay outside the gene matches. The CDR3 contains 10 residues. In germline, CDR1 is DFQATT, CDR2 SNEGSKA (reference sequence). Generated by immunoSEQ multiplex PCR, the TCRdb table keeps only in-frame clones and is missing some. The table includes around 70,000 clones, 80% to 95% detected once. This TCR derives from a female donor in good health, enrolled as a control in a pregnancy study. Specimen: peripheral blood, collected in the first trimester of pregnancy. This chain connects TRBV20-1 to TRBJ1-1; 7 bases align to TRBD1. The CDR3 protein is CSAGQDEAFF. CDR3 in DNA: TGCAGTGCTGGACAGGATGAAGCTTTCTTT.